The next 24 T cell receptor beta chains were all read from a single sample in a study of shared T cell receptors in the human thymus (TCRdb year 2021). Library preparation was by the immunoSEQ multiplex PCR assay. TCRdb limited this immuneACCESS table to in-frame rearrangements with V and J called. A share of clones is missing; checked studies link under half to unresolved V genes, and the rest is unexplained. Across this sample there are some 760,000 clones, with 70% to 90% seen only once. The ten largest clones capture around 0.01% of the sample. Separately, the same data were catalogued under a study of human thymus T cells.

Sequencing was done on a sample of thymocytes. All receptors come from a girl under two years old with a congenital heart defect. Donor details come from another sample of the same person, matched by shared clones.

The V and J genes are TRBV6-6 and TRBJ2-7, with a tentative D call TRBD2 (7 bases). The length of the CDR3 is 14 residues. The V and J ends lost 4 bases and 3 bases respectively, with 13 bases between them. Germline assignment: CDR1 MNHNY and CDR2 SVGAGI (reference sequence). CDR3 protein: CASSSGGAVYEQYF. The CDR3 nucleotides read TGTGCCAGCAGTTCTGGGGGGGCGGTCTACGAGCAGTACTTC.

V gene TRBV27 combines with J gene TRBJ1-6; 7 positions match TRBD1. The CDR3 extends over 14 amino acids. Per germline, CDR1 MNHEY and CDR2 SMNVEV (reference sequence). The ends lost 2 bases at V and 10 bases at J; junction bases unmatched: 5. The DNA of the CDR3 is TGTGCCAGCAGTTTAGCAGGGGGACGCTCACCCCTCCACTTT. Protein: CASSLAGGRSPLHF.

The chain combines TRBV4-1 with TRBJ1-2, with D unresolved. Deletions cut 3 bases from V and 1 base from J, with 18 bases between. This CDR3 has 17 amino acids. Germline V gene lookup returns CDR1 MGHRA and CDR2 YSYEKL. The CDR3 loop is CASSHADKRLLNYGYTF. The CDR3 bases are TGCGCCAGCAGCCACGCGGATAAACGACTCCTTAACTATGGCTACACCTTC.

The V gene is TRBV18, the J gene TRBJ1-3; 8 bases are shared with TRBD1. The ends lost 4 bases at V and 0 bases at J; junction bases unmatched: 11. The CDR3 is 18 residues long. The germline V gene has CDR1 KGHSH and CDR2 LQKENI. The CDR3 DNA reads as TGTGCCAGCTCACTGCCGAAGACAGGGGAACTCTCTGGAAACACCATATATTTT. Amino acids: CASSLPKTGELSGNTIYF.

The chain uses TRBV7-2 and TRBJ2-5; weak D call: TRBD2 (6 bases). V lost 5 bases to trimming and J lost 3 bases, with 16 bases between them. Germline values: CDR1 SGHTA, CDR2 FQGNSA. CDR3 length equals 15 residues. This CDR3 is CASSPPVREEETQYF. The CDR3 DNA is TGTGCCAGCAGCCCTCCCGTCAGGGAGGAAGAGACCCAGTACTTC. Variable domain in full (rest from reference TRBV7-2 and TRBJ2-5): GAGVSQSPSNKVTEKGKDVELRCDPISGHTALYWYRQSLGQGLEFLIYFQGNSAPDKSGLPSDRFSAERTGGSVSTLTIQRTQQEDSAVYLCASSPPVREEETQYFGPGTRLLVL.

The chain employs TRBV27 and TRBJ1-4; TRBD1 might be the D (6 bases). The V end was cut by 7 bases, the J end by 5 bases, with 11 bases between. The CDR3 spans 13 residues. Germline V lookup: CDR1 MNHEY, CDR2 SMNVEV (reference sequence). The CDR3 DNA is TGTGCCAGCATGGATAGGGGGAATGAAAAACTGTTTTTT. Translated: CASMDRGNEKLFF.

The chain combines TRBV9 with TRBJ2-6; 7 nucleotides match TRBD1. Unmatched junction bases numbered 10, after V lost 4 bases and J lost 0 bases. The germline CDR1 and CDR2 sequences are SGDLS and YYNGEE. The CDR3 contains 18 residues. This chain's CDR3 is CASSPRATGISGANVLTF. In DNA, the CDR3 is TGTGCCAGCAGCCCCCGGGCGACAGGGATCTCTGGGGCCAACGTCCTGACTTTC. Looking up the rest from reference TRBV9 and TRBJ2-6 gives the full variable domain: DSGVTQTPKHLITATGQRVTLRCSPRSGDLSVYWYQQSLDQGLQFLIQYYNGEERAKGNILERFSAQQFPDLHSELNLSSLELGDSALYFCASSPRATGISGANVLTFGAGSRLTVL.

The chain couples TRBV5-4 to TRBJ2-2, with 10 positions matching TRBD1. In germline, CDR1 is SGHNT, CDR2 YYREEE (reference sequence). This CDR3 spans 19 amino acids. V dropped 1 base and J dropped 0; count of bases not matched to a gene: 9. CDR3 loop: CASSLLMGTGDTNTGELFF. In nucleotides, the CDR3 is TGTGCCAGCAGCTTGTTAATGGGGACAGGGGATACGAACACCGGGGAGCTGTTTTTT. Together with reference TRBV5-4 and TRBJ2-2, the CDR3 gives the full variable domain: ETGVTQSPTHLIKTRGQQVTLRCSSQSGHNTVSWYQQALGQGPQFIFQYYREEENGRGNFPPRFSGLQFPNYSSELNVNALELDDSALYLCASSLLMGTGDTNTGELFFGEGSRLTVL.

A single count supports this clone. This chain joins TRBV5-1 and TRBJ1-1; 10 nucleotides align to TRBD1. The CDR3 length is 18 residues. J lost 3 bases, V lost 4 bases, and 15 bases had no gene match. Looked up from germline, CDR1 is SGHRS and CDR2 is YFSETQ. This CDR3 reads CASSPRTGGGMWYTEAFF. The DNA for the CDR3 is TGCGCCAGCAGCCCCCGGACAGGGGGGGGAATGTGGTACACTGAAGCTTTCTTT.

The chain is built from TRBV7-9 and TRBJ1-1; maybe TRBD1 (6 bases). The V gene lost 1 base and the J gene lost 0 bases, with 12 bases spanning the gap. Germline V gene lookup returns CDR1 SEHNR and CDR2 FQNEAQ (reference sequence). The CDR3 is made up of 16 amino acids. For the CDR3, the DNA is TGTGCCAGCAGCTTAGGGGACACCAGCCTGAACACTGAAGCTTTCTTT. Translation gives CASSLGDTSLNTEAFF.

The chain couples TRBV28 to TRBJ2-5; tentative D call: TRBD1 (6 bases). The CDR3 loop spans 15 amino acids. The germline V gene encodes CDR1 MDHEN and CDR2 SYDVKM. V lost 5 bases to trimming and J lost 0 bases, with 13 bases between them. The CDR3 coding sequence is TGTGCCAGCAGTGGGGACACCTGGTACCAAGAGACCCAGTACTTC. Translation: CASSGDTWYQETQYF.

This clone has only one observation. This rearrangement joins TRBV25-1 to TRBJ2-7; a possible D gene is TRBD1 (6 bases). Per the germline V gene, CDR1 is MGHDK and CDR2 is SYGVNS. V shed 1 base and J shed 3 bases, with 16 bases lying between them. This CDR3 comprises 16 residues. CDR3 in DNA: TGTGCCAGCAGTGAATCAATCGGGACACGACTCTACGAGCAGTACTTC. It specifies CASSESIGTRLYEQYF.

The chain joins TRBV7-3 to TRBJ2-7; TRBD1 matches 9 bases. Germline V lookup: CDR1 SGHTA, CDR2 FQGTGA. V shed 4 bases, J shed 6 bases, and the junction held 1 base outside the gene matches. The CDR3 is 12 amino acids. CDR3 sequence: CASSSDRGEQYF. The CDR3 DNA reads as TGTGCCAGCAGCTCGGACAGGGGCGAGCAGTACTTC. Based on the CDR3 plus reference TRBV7-3 and TRBJ2-7, the full variable domain is GAGVSQTPSNKVTEKGKYVELRCDPISGHTALYWYRQSLGQGPEFLIYFQGTGAADDSGLPNDRFFAVRPEGSVSTLKIQRTERGDSAVYLCASSSDRGEQYFGPGTRLTVT.

V usage is TRBV28 and J usage is TRBJ2-1; tentatively, D is TRBD1 (5 bases). This CDR3 has 18 amino acids. From germline, CDR1 is MDHEN and CDR2 SYDVKM. V shed 3 bases and J shed 2 bases, with 20 bases lying between them. Written as DNA, the CDR3 is TGTGCCAGCAGTTTCGATGACAGAAGGGGTCCCACCTACAATGAGCAGTTCTTC. This gives the protein CASSFDDRRGPTYNEQFF.

The chain employs TRBV5-1 and TRBJ1-4; 7 bases map to TRBD1. Germline V gene data show CDR1 as SGHRS and CDR2 as YFSETQ. This CDR3 spans 20 amino acids. V lost 4 bases, J lost 1 base, and 19 bases stayed unmatched. The CDR3 spells CASSETRGQFSDRTNEKLFF. In nucleotides, the CDR3 is TGCGCCAGCAGCGAAACCCGGGGACAGTTTTCCGATCGAACTAATGAAAAACTGTTTTTT. Filled out from reference TRBV5-1 and TRBJ1-4, the complete variable domain reads KAGVTQTPRYLIKTRGQQVTLSCSPISGHRSVSWYQQTPGQGLQFLFEYFSETQRNKGNFPGRFSGRQFSNSRSEMNVSTLELGDSALYLCASSETRGQFSDRTNEKLFFGSGTQLSVL.

The chain recombines TRBV28 with TRBJ1-2; TRBD1 matches 8 bases. Germline V CDR1 and CDR2: MDHEN, SYDVKM. The CDR3 contains 15 residues. Trimming at V came to 6 bases and at J to 6 bases, leaving 12 bases not matched to a gene. The CDR3 nucleotides read TGTGCCAGCAGCCGGGACAGGACATTTATAGATGGCTACACCTTC. Its translation: CASSRDRTFIDGYTF.

About this clone: At one end the junction does not follow the germline gene, possibly because of a read error. Distinct nucleotide sequences in the sample also encode this CDR3. CDR3 sequence reads: CASSLGRRANKSTYEQYF. In DNA, the CDR3 is TGTGCCAGCAGTTTGGGGCGACGGGCGAATAAATCCACCTACGAGCAATACTTC. The V and J genes are TRBV28 and TRBJ2-7; tentatively, D is TRBD1 (5 bases). The CDR3 covers 18 residues. The germline gives CDR1 MDHEN, CDR2 SYDVKM.

The V gene is TRBV10-3, the J gene TRBJ2-2; TRBD1 agrees at 9 bases. Per germline, CDR1 ENHRY and CDR2 SYGVKD. V was clipped by 2 bases and J by 7 bases; unmatched bases: 11. The CDR3 covers 17 residues. CDR3 residues: CAISEMPWDREIGELFF. CDR3 bases: TGTGCCATCAGTGAGATGCCGTGGGACAGGGAGATCGGGGAGCTGTTTTTT.

This chain joins TRBV6-1 and TRBJ1-3; 9 nucleotides agree with TRBD1. In germline, CDR1 is MNHNS, CDR2 SASEGT. J lost 0 bases, V lost 2 bases, and 8 bases had no gene match. The CDR3 totals 18 residues. The CDR3 nucleotides are TGTGCCAGCAGTGAATTGTGGACAGGGGCTTTCTCTGGAAACACCATATATTTT. As protein: CASSELWTGAFSGNTIYF.

The rearrangement joins TRBV2 to TRBJ1-3; D unclear. V gave up 5 bases and J gave up 8 bases, with 19 bases separating them. CDR3 length: 15 residues. Germline V gene data show CDR1 as SNHLY and CDR2 as FYNNEI. The CDR3 here is CASSYTWLGRYTIYF. CDR3 bases: TGTGCCAGCAGTTATACTTGGTTAGGGAGATACACCATATATTTT.

This chain connects TRBV18 to TRBJ1-5, with 7 positions matching TRBD1. V lost 3 bases to trimming and J lost 4 bases; unmatched junction nucleotides: 9. The V gene's germline CDR1 is KGHSH and CDR2 LQKENI. The CDR3 is 16 amino acids. CDR3 in amino acids: CASSPHRGQPNQPQHF. Here the CDR3 DNA reads TGTGCCAGCTCACCCCACAGGGGACAACCAAATCAGCCCCAGCATTTT. Complete variable domain (other parts from reference TRBV18 and TRBJ1-5): NAGVMQNPRHLVRRRGQEARLRCSPMKGHSHVYWYRQLPEEGLKFMVYLQKENIIDESGMPKERFSAEFPKEGPSILRIQQVVRGDSAAYFCASSPHRGQPNQPQHFGDGTRLSIL.

The rearrangement joins TRBV19 to TRBJ1-5, with 12 bases identical to TRBD1. J was trimmed by 0 bases and V by 6 bases; bases with no gene match: 12. This CDR3 region has 19 residues. Germline V gives CDR1 LNHDA, CDR2 SQIVND (reference sequence). Here the CDR3 reads CASRGGQGASLISNQPQHF. Here the CDR3 DNA reads TGTGCCAGTAGGGGGGGACAGGGGGCGAGCTTGATTAGCAATCAGCCCCAGCATTTT.

This clone came up once. V gene TRBV15 combines with J gene TRBJ1-1; no clear D gene. Germline-derived CDR1 and CDR2 are LNHNV and YYDKDF (reference sequence). Between the trimmed V and J ends, which lost 0 bases and 5 bases, there was a span of 10 bases. The CDR3 totals 14 residues. The CDR3 bases are TGTGCCACCAGCAGAGATGTTTGGGAGACTGAAGCTTTCTTT. This encodes CATSRDVWETEAFF. The full variable domain, its missing parts supplied by reference TRBV15 and TRBJ1-1, is DAMVIQNPRYQVTQFGKPVTLSCSQTLNHNVMYWYQQKSSQAPKLLFHYYDKDFNNEADTPDNFQSRRPNTSFCFLDIRSPGLGDTAMYLCATSRDVWETEAFFGQGTRLTVV.

The gene calls are TRBV2 and TRBJ1-2; 10 bases match TRBD1. CDR1 SNHLY and CDR2 FYNNEI come from the germline V gene. The V and J ends lost 8 bases and 6 bases, in that order; junction bases with no gene match: 9. The CDR3 consists of 14 residues. The CDR3 sequence is CASFLRTGGHGYTF. CDR3 DNA: TGTGCCAGCTTTCTCCGGACAGGGGGTCATGGCTACACCTTC. Based on the CDR3 plus reference TRBV2 and TRBJ1-2, the full variable domain is EPEVTQTPSHQVTQMGQEVILRCVPISNHLYFYWYRQILGQKVEFLVSFYNNEISEKSEIFDDQFSVERPDGSNFTLKIRSTKLEDSAMYFCASFLRTGGHGYTFGSGTRLTVV.